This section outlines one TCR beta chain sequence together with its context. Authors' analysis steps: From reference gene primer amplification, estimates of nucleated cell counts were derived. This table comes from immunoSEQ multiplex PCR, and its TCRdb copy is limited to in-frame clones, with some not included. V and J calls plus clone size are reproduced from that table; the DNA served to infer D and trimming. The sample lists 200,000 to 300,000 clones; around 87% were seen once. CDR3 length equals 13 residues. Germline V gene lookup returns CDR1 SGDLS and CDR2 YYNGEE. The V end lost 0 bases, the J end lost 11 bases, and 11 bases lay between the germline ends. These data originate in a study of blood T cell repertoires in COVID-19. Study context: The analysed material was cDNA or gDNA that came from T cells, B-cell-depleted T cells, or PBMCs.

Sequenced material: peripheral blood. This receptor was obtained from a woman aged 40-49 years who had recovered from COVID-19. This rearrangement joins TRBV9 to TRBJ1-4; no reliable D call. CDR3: CASSVGTSGKLFF. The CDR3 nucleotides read TGTGCCAGCAGCGTAGGGACCTCGGGGAAACTGTTTTTT.